This T cell receptor (beta chain) was captured in a study of T cells after yellow fever vaccination. Study as a whole: SMART-Seq v4 Ultra Low Input served to prepare low-cell-number fractions. Study findings and constraints: High-abundance clonotypes from the bulk population could contaminate FACS-sorted repertoires.

CDR1 and CDR2 (germline): LGHNA, YSLEER. There are 15 residues in the CDR3. With V trimmed by 2 bases and J by 6 bases, 6 bases remained unmatched. This clonotype appeared a few times. Its antigen remains unidentified. TCRdb itself ran the 5' RACE reads through MiXCR, one entry per CDR3 protein. Of nearly 550,000 distinct CDR3 sequences in the sample, over 15% were seen once. The V and J genes are TRBV4-3 and TRBJ2-5; TRBD1 agrees at 10 bases. This receptor was taken from a man aged 30 to 39 who received the YFV17D yellow fever vaccine. Sample: PBMCs, taken 15 days after the yellow fever booster vaccination. The CDR3: CASSQSGTGVKTQYF. In DNA form, the CDR3 reads TGCGCCAGCAGCCAATCCGGGACAGGGGTGAAGACCCAGTACTTC.